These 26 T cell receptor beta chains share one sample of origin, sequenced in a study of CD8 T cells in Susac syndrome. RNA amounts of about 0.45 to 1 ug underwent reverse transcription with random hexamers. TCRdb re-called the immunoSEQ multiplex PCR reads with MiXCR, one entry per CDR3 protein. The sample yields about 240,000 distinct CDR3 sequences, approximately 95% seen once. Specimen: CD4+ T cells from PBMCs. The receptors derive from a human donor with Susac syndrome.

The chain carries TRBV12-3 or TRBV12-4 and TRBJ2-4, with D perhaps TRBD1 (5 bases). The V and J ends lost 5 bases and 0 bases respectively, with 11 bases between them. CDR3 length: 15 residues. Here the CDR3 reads CASSPGWGAKNIQYF. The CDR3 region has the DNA TGTGCCAGCAGTCCAGGGTGGGGAGCCAAAAACATTCAGTACTTC.

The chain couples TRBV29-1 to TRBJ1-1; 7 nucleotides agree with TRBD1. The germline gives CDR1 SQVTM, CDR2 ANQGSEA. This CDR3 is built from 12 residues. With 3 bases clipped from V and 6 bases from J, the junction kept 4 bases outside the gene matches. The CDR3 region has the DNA TGCAGCGTTGACCCAGGGGGAGCTGAAGCTTTCTTT. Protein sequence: CSVDPGGAEAFF.

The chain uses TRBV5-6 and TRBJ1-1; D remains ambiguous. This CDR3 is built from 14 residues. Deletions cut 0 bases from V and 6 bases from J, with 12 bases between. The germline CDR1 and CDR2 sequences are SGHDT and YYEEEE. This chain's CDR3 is CASSLDLNRPEAFF. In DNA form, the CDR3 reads TGTGCCAGCAGCTTGGATCTAAACAGACCTGAAGCTTTCTTT.

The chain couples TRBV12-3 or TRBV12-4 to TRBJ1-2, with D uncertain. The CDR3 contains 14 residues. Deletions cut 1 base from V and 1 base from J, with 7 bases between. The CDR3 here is CASSLDYLNYGYTF. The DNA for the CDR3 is TGTGCCAGCAGTTTAGACTATCTTAACTATGGCTACACCTTC.

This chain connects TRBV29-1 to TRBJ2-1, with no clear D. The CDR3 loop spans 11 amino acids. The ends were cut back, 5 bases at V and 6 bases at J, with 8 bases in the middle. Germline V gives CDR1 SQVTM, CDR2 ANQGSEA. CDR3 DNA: TGCAGCGTTAGGAAGTCCAATGAGCAGTTCTTC. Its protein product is CSVRKSNEQFF.

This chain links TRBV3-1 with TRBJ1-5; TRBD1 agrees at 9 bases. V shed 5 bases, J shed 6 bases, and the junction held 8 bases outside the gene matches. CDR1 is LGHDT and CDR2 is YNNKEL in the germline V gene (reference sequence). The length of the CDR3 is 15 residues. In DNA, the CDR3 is TGTGCCAGCAGCGGAACGGGACAGGGCAGTCAGCCCCAGCATTTT. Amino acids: CASSGTGQGSQPQHF.

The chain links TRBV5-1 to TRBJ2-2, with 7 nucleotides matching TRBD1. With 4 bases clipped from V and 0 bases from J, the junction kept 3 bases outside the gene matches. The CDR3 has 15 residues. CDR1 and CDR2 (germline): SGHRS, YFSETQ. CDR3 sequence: CASSLQGANTGELFF. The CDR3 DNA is TGCGCCAGCAGCCTTCAGGGGGCGAACACCGGGGAGCTGTTTTTT.

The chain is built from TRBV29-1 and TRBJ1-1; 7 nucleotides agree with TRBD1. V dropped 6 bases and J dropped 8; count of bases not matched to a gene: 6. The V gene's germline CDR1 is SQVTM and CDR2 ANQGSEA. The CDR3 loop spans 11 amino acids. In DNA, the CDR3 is TGCAGCGTGAACCCGGGACAGGAAGCTTTCTTT. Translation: CSVNPGQEAFF. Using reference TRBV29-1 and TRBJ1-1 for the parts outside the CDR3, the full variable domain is SAVISQKPSRDICQRGTSLTIQCQVDSQVTMMFWYRQQPGQSLTLIATANQGSEATYESGFVIDKFPISRPNLTFSTLTVSNMSPEDSSIYLCSVNPGQEAFFGQGTRLTVV.

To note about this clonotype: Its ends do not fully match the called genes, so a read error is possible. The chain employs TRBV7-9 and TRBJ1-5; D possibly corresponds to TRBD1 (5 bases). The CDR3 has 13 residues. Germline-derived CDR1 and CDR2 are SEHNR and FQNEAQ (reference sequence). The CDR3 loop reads CASSHNGGAPRNF. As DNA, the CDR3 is TGTGCCAGCAGCCATAACGGAGGGGCACCTCGAAATTTT.

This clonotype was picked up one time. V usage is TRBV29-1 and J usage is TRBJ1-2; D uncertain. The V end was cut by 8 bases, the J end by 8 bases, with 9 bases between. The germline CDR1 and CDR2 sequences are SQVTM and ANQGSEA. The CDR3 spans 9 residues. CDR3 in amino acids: CSPHGGYTF. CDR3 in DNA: TGCAGCCCCCACGGGGGCTACACCTTC.

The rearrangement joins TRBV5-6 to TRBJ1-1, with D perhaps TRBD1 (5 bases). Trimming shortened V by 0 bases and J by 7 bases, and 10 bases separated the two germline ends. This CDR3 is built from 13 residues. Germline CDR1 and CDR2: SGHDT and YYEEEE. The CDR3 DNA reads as TGTGCCAGCAGCTTGGGGATAGGGGTTGAAGCTTTCTTT. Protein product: CASSLGIGVEAFF.

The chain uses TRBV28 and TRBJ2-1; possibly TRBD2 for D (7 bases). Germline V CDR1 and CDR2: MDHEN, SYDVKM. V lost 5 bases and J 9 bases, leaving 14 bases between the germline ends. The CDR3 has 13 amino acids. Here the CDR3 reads CASSQRGGGEQFF. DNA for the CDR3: TGTGCCAGCAGTCAACGCGGGGGCGGTGAGCAGTTCTTC. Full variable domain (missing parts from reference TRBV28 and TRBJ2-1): DVKVTQSSRYLVKRTGEKVFLECVQDMDHENMFWYRQDPGLGLRLIYFSYDVKMKEKGDIPEGYSVSREKKERFSLILESASTNQTSMYLCASSQRGGGEQFFGPGTRLTVL.

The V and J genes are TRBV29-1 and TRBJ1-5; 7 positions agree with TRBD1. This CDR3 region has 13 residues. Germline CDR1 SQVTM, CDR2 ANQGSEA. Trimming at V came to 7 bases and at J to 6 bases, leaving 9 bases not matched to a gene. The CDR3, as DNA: TGCAGCGCCAGAGAAGGGGGCGGTCAGCCCCAGCATTTT. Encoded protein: CSAREGGGQPQHF.

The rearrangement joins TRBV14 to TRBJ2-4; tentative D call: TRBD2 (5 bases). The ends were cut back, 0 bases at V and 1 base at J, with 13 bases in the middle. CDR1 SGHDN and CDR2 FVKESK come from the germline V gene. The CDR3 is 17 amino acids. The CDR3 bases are TGTGCCAGCAGCCAAGAACCGACTAAAGGGGCCAAAAACATTCAGTACTTC. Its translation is CASSQEPTKGAKNIQYF.

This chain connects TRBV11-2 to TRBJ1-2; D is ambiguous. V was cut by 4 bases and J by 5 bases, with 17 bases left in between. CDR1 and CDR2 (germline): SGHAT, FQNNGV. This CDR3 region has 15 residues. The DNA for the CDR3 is TGTGCCAGCAGCTCGTCGGGAGAAACGAAATATGGCTACACCTTC. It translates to CASSSSGETKYGYTF.

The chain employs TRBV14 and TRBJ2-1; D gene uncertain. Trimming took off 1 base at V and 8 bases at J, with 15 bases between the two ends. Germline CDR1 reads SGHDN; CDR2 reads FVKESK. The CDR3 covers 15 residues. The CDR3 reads CASSQVGLGGHEQFF. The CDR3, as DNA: TGTGCCAGCAGCCAAGTTGGTCTGGGTGGGCATGAGCAGTTCTTC.

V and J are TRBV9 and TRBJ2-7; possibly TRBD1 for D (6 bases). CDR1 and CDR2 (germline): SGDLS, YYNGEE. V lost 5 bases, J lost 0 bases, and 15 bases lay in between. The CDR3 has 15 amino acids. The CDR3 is CASSGGGISSYEQYF. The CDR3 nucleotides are TGTGCCAGCAGTGGGGGCGGAATAAGCTCCTACGAGCAGTACTTC.

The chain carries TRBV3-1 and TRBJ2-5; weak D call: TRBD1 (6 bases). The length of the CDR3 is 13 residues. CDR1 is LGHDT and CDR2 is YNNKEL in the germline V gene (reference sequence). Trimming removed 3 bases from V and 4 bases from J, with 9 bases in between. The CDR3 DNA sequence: TGTGCCAGCAGCCAGACAGGTCCAGAGACCCAGTACTTC. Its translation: CASSQTGPETQYF.

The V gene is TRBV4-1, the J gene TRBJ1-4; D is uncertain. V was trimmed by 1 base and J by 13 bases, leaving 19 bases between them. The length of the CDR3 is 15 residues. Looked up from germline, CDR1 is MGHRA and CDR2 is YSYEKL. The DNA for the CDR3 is TGCGCCAGCAGCCAAGTTACGGTAGGACTCGGTAGACTGTTTTTT. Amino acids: CASSQVTVGLGRLFF.

Written as DNA, the CDR3 is TGTGCTTTGACTAGCGGGAGTTCCGGGGAGCTGTTTTTT. Residues: CALTSGSSGELFF. The chain uses TRBV30 and TRBJ2-2; 12 bases agree with TRBD2. Looked up from germline, CDR1 is GTSNPN and CDR2 is SVGIG (reference sequence). The CDR3 consists of 13 residues.

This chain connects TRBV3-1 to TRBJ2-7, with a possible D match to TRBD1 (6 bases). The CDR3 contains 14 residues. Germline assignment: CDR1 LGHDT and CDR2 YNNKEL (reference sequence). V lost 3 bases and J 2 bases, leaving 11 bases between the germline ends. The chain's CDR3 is CASSHLTGPYEQYF. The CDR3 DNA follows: TGTGCCAGCAGCCACCTGACAGGTCCCTACGAGCAGTACTTC.

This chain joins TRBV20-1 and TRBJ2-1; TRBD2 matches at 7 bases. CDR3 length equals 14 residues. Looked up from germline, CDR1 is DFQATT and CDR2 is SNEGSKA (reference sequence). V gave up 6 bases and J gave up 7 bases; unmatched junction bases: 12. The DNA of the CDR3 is TGCAGTGCCGTTATTCCGGGGGGTGGGAATGAGCAGTTCTTC. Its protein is CSAVIPGGGNEQFF.

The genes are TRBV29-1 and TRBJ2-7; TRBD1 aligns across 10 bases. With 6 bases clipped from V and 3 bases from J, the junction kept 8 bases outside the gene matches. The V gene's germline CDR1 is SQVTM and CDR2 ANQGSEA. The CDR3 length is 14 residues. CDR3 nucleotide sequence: TGCAGCGTCCGCCGGGACAGGGGAGGCTACGAGCAGTACTTC. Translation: CSVRRDRGGYEQYF.

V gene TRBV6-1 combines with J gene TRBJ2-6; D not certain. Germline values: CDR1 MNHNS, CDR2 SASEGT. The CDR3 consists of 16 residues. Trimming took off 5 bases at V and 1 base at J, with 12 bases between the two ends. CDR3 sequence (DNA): TGTGCCAGCAGTCCTCATCTGGGTTCTGGGGCCAACGTCCTGACTTTC. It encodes CASSPHLGSGANVLTF.

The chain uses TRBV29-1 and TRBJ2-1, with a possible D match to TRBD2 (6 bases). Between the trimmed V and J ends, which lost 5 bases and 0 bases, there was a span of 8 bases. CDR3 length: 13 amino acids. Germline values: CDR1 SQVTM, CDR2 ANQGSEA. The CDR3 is CSVKTSSYNEQFF. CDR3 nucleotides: TGCAGCGTTAAGACTAGCTCCTACAATGAGCAGTTCTTC.

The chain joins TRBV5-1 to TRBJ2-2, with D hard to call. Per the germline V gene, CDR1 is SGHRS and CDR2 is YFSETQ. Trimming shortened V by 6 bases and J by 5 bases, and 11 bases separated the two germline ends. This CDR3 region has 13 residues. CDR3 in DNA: TGCGCCAGCACGATGGTTGGTACCGGGGAGCTGTTTTTT. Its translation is CASTMVGTGELFF. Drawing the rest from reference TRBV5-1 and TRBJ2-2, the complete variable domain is KAGVTQTPRYLIKTRGQQVTLSCSPISGHRSVSWYQQTPGQGLQFLFEYFSETQRNKGNFPGRFSGRQFSNSRSEMNVSTLELGDSALYLCASTMVGTGELFFGEGSRLTVL.